A single sample is the source of the 23 T cell receptor beta chains below, sequenced in a study of T cell responses to AZD1222 COVID-19 vaccine. The protocol was immunoSEQ multiplex PCR, while the TCRdb copy is restricted to in-frame clones and leaves out a portion. The top ten clones hold more than 1.5% of a sample with more than 150,000 clones, roughly 94% of them seen once. The sample was peripheral blood, taken 28 days after the second AZD1222 dose. The receptors derive from an adult who received the AZD1222 COVID-19 vaccine.

The chain carries TRBV7-3 and TRBJ2-1; no clear D gene. This CDR3 has 11 amino acids. V gave up 4 bases and J gave up 8 bases, with 6 bases separating them. CDR1 is SGHTA, CDR2 FQGTGA, per germline. The CDR3 DNA reads TGTGCCAGCAGCTCGGCCTATGAGCAGTTCTTC. It yields the protein CASSSAYEQFF.

V gene TRBV28 combines with J gene TRBJ1-3, with D possibly TRBD1 on 6 matching bases. The length of the CDR3 is 15 residues. V shed 6 bases and J shed 4 bases, with 16 bases lying between them. CDR1 and CDR2 (germline): MDHEN, SYDVKM. The chain's CDR3 is CASSETGFRGNTIYF. CDR3 DNA sequence: TGTGCCAGCAGCGAAACAGGGTTCCGGGGAAACACCATATATTTT.

This clone showed up just once. V gene TRBV28 combines with J gene TRBJ2-7, with TRBD2 matching over 11 bases. This CDR3 has 15 amino acids. The V gene end was trimmed by 6 bases and the J gene end by 7 bases; junction bases not matched to a gene: 11. The germline CDR1 and CDR2 sequences are MDHEN and SYDVKM. CDR3 DNA sequence: TGTGCCAGCAGACCCCCGACTAGCGGGACTCGAGAGCAGTACTTC. This sequence encodes CASRPPTSGTREQYF.

The chain recombines TRBV7-3 with TRBJ1-2, with TRBD1 as a possible D gene (6 bases). V was trimmed by 5 bases and J by 7 bases, leaving 29 bases between them. The CDR3 is made up of 18 amino acids. CDR1 and CDR2 from the germline V gene are SGHTA and FQGTGA. The CDR3 loop is CASSQTPQGSPSAFGYTF. CDR3 coding DNA: TGTGCCAGCAGCCAAACCCCACAGGGATCCCCTAGTGCATTTGGCTACACCTTC.

J is TRBJ1-2 and V is TRBV7-9, with D perhaps matching TRBD1 (6 bases). Trimming cost V 1 base and J 5 bases, with 11 bases left between them. Germline V CDR1 and CDR2: SEHNR, FQNEAQ (reference sequence). This CDR3 has 14 amino acids. The CDR3 sequence is CASSLVGQGYGYTF. The CDR3 DNA reads as TGTGCCAGCAGCTTAGTAGGGCAGGGGTATGGCTACACCTTC.

V and J are TRBV21-1 and TRBJ2-1. TRBV21-1 counts as a pseudogene. The CDR3 extends over 16 amino acids. In nucleotides, the CDR3 is TGTGCCAGCAGCAAAGGTTGGACCCGCTCCTACAATGAGCAGTTCTTC. Translation: CASSKGWTRSYNEQFF.

The V gene is TRBV7-2, the J gene TRBJ2-7; maybe TRBD2 (6 bases). The CDR3 consists of 16 residues. Trimming stripped 0 bases from V and 9 bases from J, with 21 bases between. Germline CDR1 reads SGHTA; CDR2 reads FQGNSA. The CDR3 nucleotides read TGTGCCAGCAGCTTAGCAGGGGAGGTCCCCCTCTTAGGGCAGTACTTC. Its translation is CASSLAGEVPLLGQYF. Filled out from reference TRBV7-2 and TRBJ2-7, the complete variable domain reads GAGVSQSPSNKVTEKGKDVELRCDPISGHTALYWYRQSLGQGLEFLIYFQGNSAPDKSGLPSDRFSAERTGGSVSTLTIQRTQQEDSAVYLCASSLAGEVPLLGQYFGPGTRLTVT.

This clone came up a few times. The chain uses TRBV7-2 and TRBJ2-7; D is ambiguous. Trimming removed 2 bases at V and 3 bases at J, with 8 bases between. CDR3 size: 13 residues. Per germline, CDR1 SGHTA and CDR2 FQGNSA. CDR3 coding DNA: TGTGCCAGCAGCTTAAACAGACTCTACGAGCAGTACTTC. Amino acids: CASSLNRLYEQYF.

The chain couples TRBV9 to TRBJ2-1; 7 nucleotides agree with TRBD1. V shed 4 bases and J 5 bases; nucleotides not matched to a gene: 6. The germline V gene encodes CDR1 SGDLS and CDR2 YYNGEE. CDR3 length equals 14 residues. The CDR3 DNA sequence: TGTGCCAGCAGCACCGGGACAGCCGACAATGAGCAGTTCTTC. It is translated as CASSTGTADNEQFF.

This chain uses TRBV4-2 with TRBJ2-7; 13 bases match TRBD2. J lost 4 bases, V lost 6 bases, and 9 bases had no gene match. The CDR3 totals 16 residues. CDR1 and CDR2 from the germline V gene are LGHNA and YNFKEQ. The CDR3, as DNA: TGTGCCAGCAGTCAAACTAGCGGGGGGGCCGGGTACGAGCAGTACTTC. Translation: CASSQTSGGAGYEQYF.

The chain is built from TRBV28 and TRBJ1-6; D is possibly TRBD1 (5 bases). Germline-derived CDR1 and CDR2 are MDHEN and SYDVKM. V was trimmed by 1 base and J by 10 bases, leaving 14 bases between them. The CDR3 spans 15 residues. The CDR3 DNA follows: TGTGCCAGCAGTTTATCCGCAGGGTCGGGCTCACCCCTCCACTTT. The encoded protein is CASSLSAGSGSPLHF.

This chain connects TRBV15 to TRBJ2-5; the match to TRBD1 covers 8 bases. The CDR3 consists of 17 residues. Trimming cost V 0 bases and J 5 bases; bases outside gene matches: 11. Germline V gene lookup returns CDR1 LNHNV and CDR2 YYDKDF (reference sequence). DNA for the CDR3: TGTGCCACCAGCAGAGATCTTTTTCTCCAGGGGGCTGAGACCCAGTACTTC. Its protein is CATSRDLFLQGAETQYF.

This chain links TRBV5-4 with TRBJ2-1; 7 bases align to TRBD1. This CDR3 is 15 amino acids long. Trimming took 2 bases from V and 4 from J; bases not matched to a gene: 6. In germline, CDR1 is SGHNT, CDR2 YYREEE (reference sequence). The CDR3 DNA sequence: TGTGCCAGCAGCTTATGGACAGGTGCTTACAATGAGCAGTTCTTC. Translated, it gives CASSLWTGAYNEQFF. Drawing the rest from reference TRBV5-4 and TRBJ2-1, the complete variable domain is ETGVTQSPTHLIKTRGQQVTLRCSSQSGHNTVSWYQQALGQGPQFIFQYYREEENGRGNFPPRFSGLQFPNYSSELNVNALELDDSALYLCASSLWTGAYNEQFFGPGTRLTVL.

This sequence joins TRBV6-5 and TRBJ1-2, with no clear D. CDR1 MNHEY and CDR2 SVGAGI come from the germline V gene. Trimming took off 6 bases at V and 7 bases at J, with 18 bases between the two ends. The CDR3 is 14 residues long. CDR3 bases: TGTGCCAGCAGCCGCCGGACTCCGGGAGGTGGCTACACCTTC. It yields the protein CASSRRTPGGGYTF.

The J gene is TRBJ1-2, the V gene TRBV5-1, with 8 bases fitting TRBD1. The CDR3 extends over 13 amino acids. Germline CDR1 SGHRS, CDR2 YFSETQ. The V and J ends lost 2 bases and 6 bases, in that order; junction bases with no gene match: 3. The CDR3: CASSFQQGDGYTF. CDR3 in DNA: TGCGCCAGCAGCTTCCAACAGGGGGATGGCTACACCTTC.

The rearrangement links TRBV7-2 to TRBJ2-3; 10 bases match TRBD2. The germline CDR1 and CDR2 sequences are SGHTA and FQGNSA. The ends lost 0 bases at V and 4 bases at J; junction bases unmatched: 1. The CDR3 is made up of 15 amino acids. The CDR3 region is CASSLALAGADTQYF. The DNA for the CDR3 is TGTGCCAGCAGCTTAGCGCTAGCGGGGGCAGATACGCAGTATTTT.

The genes are TRBV7-2 and TRBJ1-1; 9 nucleotides line up with TRBD1. The CDR3 is made up of 16 amino acids. Germline V gene lookup returns CDR1 SGHTA and CDR2 FQGNSA. With V trimmed by 0 bases and J by 4 bases, 6 bases remained unmatched. DNA for the CDR3: TGTGCCAGCAGCTTAGCAACAGGGGGCGTCATCACTGAAGCTTTCTTT. Amino acids: CASSLATGGVITEAFF.

This chain connects TRBV6-5 to TRBJ2-2; the D is unclear. The CDR3 extends over 13 amino acids. Germline V gene sequence: CDR1 MNHEY, CDR2 SVGAGI. Trimming took 6 bases from V and 4 from J, leaving 9 bases between them. This CDR3 reads CASRYSGTGELFF. The CDR3 DNA reads TGTGCCAGCAGGTATTCAGGCACCGGGGAGCTGTTTTTT.

The CDR3 region has the DNA TGTGCCTGGTCAACTGGGCAGGCTGAAGCTTTCTTT. This gives the protein CAWSTGQAEAFF. The V call is TRBV30, the J call TRBJ1-1; no clear D. The CDR3 spans 12 residues. Between the trimmed V and J ends, which lost 5 bases and 6 bases, there was a span of 13 bases. Germline loops: CDR1 GTSNPN, CDR2 SVGIG (reference sequence).

The chain has TRBV6-6 and TRBJ1-1; TRBD1 matches at 7 bases. Looked up from germline, CDR1 is MNHNY and CDR2 is SVGAGI (reference sequence). Germline trimming cut 2 bases from V and 6 bases from J; bases unmatched to any gene: 3. This CDR3 is built from 13 residues. The CDR3 region has the DNA TGTGCCAGCAGTTACGTCAGGGGGGCTGAAGCTTTCTTT. Translating gives CASSYVRGAEAFF.

In the case of this clone: At the DNA level, this CDR3 is encoded by other sequences in the same sample as well. The chain carries TRBV5-5 and TRBJ1-6; the D is unclear. Germline values: CDR1 SGHKS, CDR2 YYEKEE (reference sequence). CDR3 length: 16 amino acids. The V gene lost 2 bases and the J gene lost 7 bases, with 16 bases spanning the gap. The CDR3 reads CASSFGPGRQNSPLHF. DNA for the CDR3: TGTGCCAGCAGCTTCGGTCCGGGGAGACAAAATTCACCCCTCCACTTT.

CDR3 nucleotides: TGCGCCAGCAGCCCAACGACAGGGGGCTATGGCTACACCTTC. The encoded protein is CASSPTTGGYGYTF. The chain is built from TRBV5-1 and TRBJ1-2, with 9 nucleotides matching TRBD1. The CDR3 is 14 amino acids. CDR1 and CDR2 (germline): SGHRS, YFSETQ. Unmatched junction bases numbered 5, after V lost 4 bases and J lost 4 bases.

Only a few counts were recorded for this clone. The gene calls are TRBV5-8 and TRBJ2-4; TRBD1 might be the D (6 bases). The CDR3 length is 16 residues. Germline lookup yields CDR1 SGHTS and CDR2 YDEGEE. V was clipped by 4 bases and J by 0 bases, with 14 bases between them. This chain's CDR3 is CASSLGQTLAKNIQYF. DNA for the CDR3: TGTGCCAGCAGCCTGGGACAAACTTTAGCCAAAAACATTCAGTACTTC.